What follows are 7 T cell receptor beta chains derived from one specimen sequenced in a study of Ad26.COV2.S vaccination and SARS-CoV-2 variants. Sequencing was performed with immunoSEQ multiplex PCR; in TCRdb, only in-frame clones are kept and a portion is missing. The sample includes 250,000 or so clones, approximately 90% of them seen just once. Noted treatment: roughly 20 received Ad26.COV2.S at low or high dose, single or two shots; 5 received placebo; per-sample allocation not given. Day 63 following the first vaccine or placebo injection was when the samples were taken. Here the sequenced sample was peripheral blood, taken in a trial of Ad26.COV2.S vaccine versus placebo. All receptors come from a person between 18 and 65 years old who received the Ad26.COV2.S COVID-19 vaccine or a placebo.

This clone was seen many times. The chain is built from TRBV11-3 and TRBJ1-2, with TRBD1 identical over 10 bases. The CDR3 covers 16 residues. V gave up 1 base and J gave up 2 bases; unmatched junction bases: 4. Germline CDR1 SGHNT, CDR2 YENEEA. CDR3 nucleotides: TGTGCCAGCAGCTTAGTAACGACAGGGGGCAACTATGGCTACACCTTC. Its protein is CASSLVTTGGNYGYTF.

This clone was counted once. The chain has TRBV6-1 and TRBJ1-2; 7 bases line up with TRBD1. V gave up 3 bases and J gave up 5 bases; unmatched junction bases: 9. The CDR3 runs to 15 residues. Germline lookup yields CDR1 MNHNS and CDR2 SASEGT. The DNA for the CDR3 is TGTGCCAGCAGTGAGTTTCGACAGGGAAGTTATGGCTACACCTTC. Its translation: CASSEFRQGSYGYTF.

V and J are TRBV7-3 and TRBJ2-1, with D possibly TRBD1 on 6 matching bases. The CDR3 is made up of 14 amino acids. V lost 4 bases, J lost 5 bases, and 12 bases lay in between. In germline, CDR1 is SGHTA, CDR2 FQGTGA. The CDR3 DNA sequence: TGTGCCAGCAGCTCCCGGGACACGGACAATGAGCAGTTCTTC. Its translation is CASSSRDTDNEQFF.

This clone was seen a single time. V gene TRBV4-3 combines with J gene TRBJ1-1; no definite D call. Trimming removed 0 bases at V and 1 base at J, with 6 bases between. The CDR3 runs to 14 residues. CDR1 is LGHNA and CDR2 is YSLEER in the germline V gene. CDR3 loop: CASSQEGWNTEAFF. In DNA, the CDR3 is TGCGCCAGCAGCCAAGAGGGCTGGAACACTGAAGCTTTCTTT.

J is TRBJ2-3 and V is TRBV14, with 9 bases identical to TRBD1. Looked up from germline, CDR1 is SGHDN and CDR2 is FVKESK. V lost 5 bases, J lost 4 bases, and 10 bases stayed unmatched. The CDR3 has 16 amino acids. CDR3 DNA sequence: TGTGCCAGCAGCTTACAGGGGGCGTCAGTATCAGATACGCAGTATTTT. Encoded protein: CASSLQGASVSDTQYF.

This rearrangement joins TRBV7-9 to TRBJ2-2, with TRBD2 as a possible D gene (6 bases). The V and J ends lost 5 bases and 0 bases respectively, with 16 bases between them. CDR1 is SEHNR and CDR2 is FQNEAQ in the germline V gene (reference sequence). This CDR3 spans 17 amino acids. The CDR3 sequence is CASSPGGTGANTGELFF. The CDR3 nucleotides read TGTGCCAGCAGCCCCGGCGGAACGGGAGCGAACACCGGGGAGCTGTTTTTT.

The V call is TRBV12-5, the J call TRBJ2-1; tentative D call: TRBD1 (5 bases). V shed 2 bases and J shed 6 bases, with 11 bases lying between them. The CDR3 spans 14 residues. Germline CDR1 and CDR2: LGHNT and FRNRAP. CDR3 amino acids: CASGLLTVSNEQFF. The CDR3 nucleotides read TGTGCTAGTGGTTTGTTGACAGTTTCCAATGAGCAGTTCTTC.